This T cell receptor beta chain appears in the sequencing data of a study of T cell repertoires in cytomegalovirus infection. Study-level information: Public TCR beta signature analysis indicated the presence of both CMV infection and matching HLA type.

V dropped 2 bases and J dropped 0 bases, with 13 bases sitting between them. CDR3 length: 16 amino acids. Germline V gene data show CDR1 as KGHSH and CDR2 as LQKENI. A word on this clonotype: The antigen is not known.

TCRdb re-called the reads through MiXCR, storing one row per CDR3 protein. The sample holds around 260,000 distinct CDR3 sequences, 20% to 30% seen once. Whole-study results and caveats: Summed frequency of public TCR beta families distinguished CMV carriers with the relevant HLA. The response measured ex vivo was dominated by TCR beta clonotypes (HLA-C-restricted and CMV-specific).

Sequenced: PBMCs. V and J are TRBV18 and TRBJ1-1; D remains ambiguous. The origin of this receptor is a human donor in good health (CMV status not recorded). Some clones in this sample may be carry-over from other donors' samples. The CDR3 nucleotides are TGTGCCAGCTCACCAGCACACAGTTCCATGAACACTGAAGCTTTCTTT. Protein sequence: CASSPAHSSMNTEAFF.